Shown below are 4 T cell receptor beta chains from a single sample sequenced in a study of blood T cell repertoires in COVID-19. Only in-frame clones appear in the TCRdb table, and some are missing; sequencing was by immunoSEQ multiplex PCR. The profile covers almost 85,000 clones, with roughly 90% appearing a single time and around 1.2% taken by the ten largest. Sequenced input: PBMCs or T cells enriched from blood (not recorded which). These receptors originate from a woman aged 45-60 years with acute COVID-19.

The chain carries TRBV24-1 and TRBJ2-4; D might be TRBD1 (5 bases). V lost 4 bases, J lost 11 bases, and 14 bases lay in between. CDR1 is KGHDR and CDR2 is SFDVKD in the germline V gene. The length of the CDR3 is 13 residues. In DNA form, the CDR3 reads TGTGCCACCAGTGACGGTGACAGCCGTGTTCAGTACTTC. Protein product: CATSDGDSRVQYF.

This clone was recorded once. The chain recombines TRBV7-3 with TRBJ2-3; TRBD2 might be the D (6 bases). Trimming removed 5 bases from V and 9 bases from J, with 21 bases in between. Germline values: CDR1 SGHTA, CDR2 FQGTGA. The CDR3 runs 15 residues. For the CDR3, the DNA is TGTGCCAGCAGCATGGACTCCAGGGCGGAGGGGACGCAGTATTTT. Translating gives CASSMDSRAEGTQYF.

This clone has a single count. The rearrangement uses TRBV10-1 and TRBJ1-3, with TRBD1 identical over 8 bases. CDR3 size: 17 residues. The germline gives CDR1 WNHNN, CDR2 SYGVQD (reference sequence). The ends lost 2 bases at V and 0 bases at J; junction bases unmatched: 6. The CDR3 here is CASSELDRALSGNTIYF. Here the CDR3 DNA reads TGCGCCAGCAGTGAGCTGGACAGGGCCCTCTCTGGAAACACCATATATTTT.

The J gene is TRBJ2-1, the V gene TRBV10-3, with TRBD1 matching 8 bases. Trimming took 8 bases from V and 6 from J; bases not matched to a gene: 9. The germline V gene has CDR1 ENHRY and CDR2 SYGVKD. This CDR3 comprises 14 residues. This CDR3 is CAIGPGQGLNEQFF. DNA for the CDR3: TGTGCCATCGGGCCCGGACAGGGCCTCAATGAGCAGTTCTTC.